This is a list of T cell receptor beta chains from one sample in a study of T-cell reconstitution after alpha-beta-depleted transplantation in children. From the PCR reads, TCRdb called clonotypes with MiXCR, one entry per CDR3 protein. This table holds fewer than 150,000 distinct CDR3 sequences, approximately 8.7% found once. The sequencing here drew on PBMCs, mostly from graft donor cells, taken 180 days after TCRalphabeta/CD19-depleted stem cell transplant. These receptors all stem from a girl under three years old who had a stem cell transplant for combined immunodeficiency, so the T cells may come from the graft donor. Both conserved end residues are part of each CDR3. D genes are given only for firm matches. Where a row states a size, it is once, few, many or the class of an expanded clone; other rows omit it.

D gene	V gene	J gene	clone size	CDR3 protein	CDR3 DNA
-	TRBV29-1	TRBJ2-1	-	CSVRRGFYNEQFF	TGCAGCGTCCGAAGGGGGTTTTACAATGAGCAGTTCTTC
TRBD2	TRBV7-2	TRBJ2-7	few	CASSLGSGSGEQYF	TGTGCCAGCAGCTTAGGAAGCGGGAGTGGCGAGCAGTACTTC
TRBD2	TRBV13	TRBJ2-5	few	CASSATGTRGQETQYF	TGTGCCAGCAGCGCAACCGGGACTAGGGGCCAAGAGACCCAGTACTTC
-	TRBV5-6	TRBJ2-5	many	CASSLDPGSETQYF	TGTGCCAGCAGCTTGGACCCGGGATCAGAGACCCAGTACTTC
-	TRBV7-2	TRBJ2-1	few	CASSLWRDSKDEQFF	TGTGCCAGCAGCTTATGGCGGGATAGTAAGGATGAGCAGTTCTTC
-	TRBV20-1	TRBJ2-3	many	CSARGRATDTQYF	TGCAGTGCTAGGGGTCGAGCCACAGATACGCAGTATTTT
TRBD1	TRBV7-9	TRBJ2-5	few	CASNQQGAVSGQYF	TGTGCCAGCAACCAACAGGGGGCTGTTAGTGGCCAGTACTTC
-	TRBV7-9	TRBJ2-7	-	CASSLTSQGEDEQYF	TGTGCCAGCAGCTTAACATCCCAGGGGGAGGACGAGCAGTACTTC
-	TRBV10-3	TRBJ2-1	once	CAISESIIRRSYNEQFF	TGTGCCATCAGTGAGTCCATAATCAGGCGCTCCTACAATGAGCAGTTCTTC
-	TRBV10-3	TRBJ2-7	-	CAISASSYEQYF	TGTGCCATCAGTGCTAGCTCCTACGAGCAGTACTTC
-	TRBV20-1	TRBJ1-5	-	CSARDLRDSNQPQHF	TGCAGTGCTAGAGATCTTCGGGATAGCAATCAGCCCCAGCATTTT
-	TRBV5-1	TRBJ2-2	few	CASSLTRYTGELFF	TGCGCCAGCAGCTTGACGAGATACACCGGGGAGCTGTTTTTT
-	TRBV25-1	TRBJ2-3	few	CASSERAWEIGTDTQYF	TGTGCCAGCAGTGAAAGAGCGTGGGAGATTGGCACAGATACGCAGTATTTT
TRBD1	TRBV5-1	TRBJ2-7	few	CASRYDRAYEQYF	TGCGCCAGCAGATACGACAGGGCCTACGAGCAGTACTTC
-	TRBV7-2	TRBJ2-5	few	CASSLSRAQGQYF	TGTGCCAGCAGCTTAAGCAGGGCCCAAGGCCAGTACTTC
-	TRBV11-2	TRBJ1-2	few	CASSLGRDGYTF	TGTGCCAGCAGCTTGGGTAGGGATGGCTACACCTTC
TRBD1	TRBV20-1	TRBJ1-5	few	CSAKGGDGPQHF	TGCAGTGCTAAAGGGGGCGATGGGCCCCAGCATTTT
TRBD1	TRBV20-1	TRBJ2-7	-	CSAPPGQANEQYF	TGCAGTGCTCCTCCGGGACAGGCAAACGAGCAGTACTTC
-	TRBV7-9	TRBJ1-4	many	CASSNTEALFF	TGTGCCAGCAGCAATACAGAGGCCCTGTTTTTT
-	TRBV29-1	TRBJ2-5	-	CSVEPGQQETQYF	TGCAGCGTTGAGCCGGGACAACAAGAGACCCAGTACTTC
TRBD1	TRBV5-1	TRBJ2-7	few	CASSLALGLSGTGGERSYEQYF	TGCGCCAGCAGCTTGGCCCTTGGCCTCTCCGGGACAGGGGGCGAAAGGTCCTACGAGCAGTACTTC
-	TRBV4-1	TRBJ1-5	-	CASSQVLQHSNQPQHF	TGCGCCAGCAGCCAAGTTTTACAGCATAGCAATCAGCCCCAGCATTTT